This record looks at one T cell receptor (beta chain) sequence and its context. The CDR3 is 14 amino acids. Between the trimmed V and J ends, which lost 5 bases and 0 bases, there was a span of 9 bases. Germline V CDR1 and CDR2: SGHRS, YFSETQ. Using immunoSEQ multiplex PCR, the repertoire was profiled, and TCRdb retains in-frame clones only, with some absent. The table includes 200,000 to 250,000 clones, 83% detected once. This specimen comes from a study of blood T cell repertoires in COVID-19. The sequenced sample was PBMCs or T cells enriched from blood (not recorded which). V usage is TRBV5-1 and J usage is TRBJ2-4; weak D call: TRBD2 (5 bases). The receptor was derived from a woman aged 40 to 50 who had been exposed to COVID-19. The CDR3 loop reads CASRLGLAKNIQYF. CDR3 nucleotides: TGCGCCAGCAGACTAGGACTAGCCAAAAACATTCAGTACTTC.